The source of this TCR beta chain is a study of shared clonotypes between healthy human individuals. Germline assignment: CDR1 MDHEN and CDR2 SYDVKM. The CDR3 covers 15 residues. V lost 5 bases, J lost 0 bases, and 8 bases lay in between. The method was immunoSEQ multiplex PCR; TCRdb's version includes in-frame clones alone and lacks a portion of them. The table has over 400,000 clones, approximately 95% seen once. The genes are TRBV28 and TRBJ2-6; D might be TRBD2 (6 bases). This receptor was identified in a young woman in good health. Specimen: naive CD4+ T cells sorted from blood. The subset: CD45RA+ positively selected. The CDR3, as DNA: TGTGCCAGCAGTCCCGGGGGCTCTGGGGCCAACGTCCTGACTTTC. Translating gives CASSPGGSGANVLTF. The full variable domain, in which reference TRBV28 and TRBJ2-6 provide the parts outside the CDR3, is DVKVTQSSRYLVKRTGEKVFLECVQDMDHENMFWYRQDPGLGLRLIYFSYDVKMKEKGDIPEGYSVSREKKERFSLILESASTNQTSMYLCASSPGGSGANVLTFGAGSRLTVL.